This T cell receptor (beta chain) was captured by sequencing in a study of blood T cell repertoires in COVID-19. There are 14 residues in the CDR3. The germline CDR1 and CDR2 sequences are SGHRS and YFSETQ. Unmatched junction bases numbered 6, after V lost 4 bases and J lost 6 bases. Participant age was roughly 18 to 89 years, and participants resided in about 25 US areas. The repertoire was sequenced with immunoSEQ multiplex PCR; TCRdb's copy has only in-frame clones and lacks some. The sample yields over 250,000 clones, around 87% seen once. The sample taken for sequencing was PBMCs or T cells enriched from blood (not recorded which). The chain uses TRBV5-1 and TRBJ2-1; 8 nucleotides align to TRBD1. The receptor was derived from a woman aged 18-29 years who had recovered from COVID-19. CDR3 sequence reads: CASSLPDRGNEQFF. CDR3 DNA: TGCGCCAGCAGCCTTCCAGACAGGGGCAATGAGCAGTTCTTC.